This section outlines one T cell receptor (beta chain) sequence together with its context. This clonotype appeared a few times. Its antigen specificity is not known. One base away there is no much larger clone; base qualities are not given. This entry belongs to a study of T cell repertoires in cytomegalovirus infection (dated by TCRdb to about 2019). At the level of the whole study: Donor HLA type was relevant to the analysis, as public TCR beta signatures indicated carriage of CMV infection together with the matching HLA type.

The research as a whole found: In both this cohort and an independent cohort of under 450 donors, the cumulative frequency of public TCR beta family members distinguished carriers of CMV infection plus the relevant HLA type. The ex vivo response was dominated by HLA-C-restricted CMV-specific TCR beta clonotypes, and the single most frequent clonotype in two of eight donors was supplied by these HLA-C-restricted clonotypes.

The CDR3 sequence holds 12 residues, the cysteine and phenylalanine included. The entry retains the CDR3 DNA only, 36 bases that are in frame from base 1. V is shortened by 2 bases, J by 6 bases, and the region joining them spans 5 bases. The germline V gene (reference sequence) yields LNHDA for CDR1 and SQIVND for CDR2. The sequencer was an Illumina HiSeq 1500. The public reads were run again by TCRdb, first through fastp at Q25 and then through MiXCR, and only productive beta chains were kept. Entries that share a CDR3 protein sequence are merged under the most common genes and DNA. This sample comprises fewer than 200,000 distinct CDR3 sequences, approximately 19% of them detected only once. About 3% of the sample is held by the ten biggest clonotypes.

Specimen: PBMCs. This clonotype originated in a human donor in good health (CMV status not recorded). Some clones in this sample may be carry-over from other donors' samples. The chain joins TRBV19 to TRBJ1-5; no D gene is confidently identified. The nucleotide sequence is TGTGCCAGTAGTATATTCGGTCAGCCCCAGCATTTT. Its translation reads: CASSIFGQPQHF.